This is a list of T cell receptor beta chains from one sample in a study of alternative splicing in chronic myeloid leukemia remission. For each CDR3 protein, TCRdb gives one entry from its re-call of the bulk RNA-seq reads, without DNA. The sample holds about 59 distinct CDR3 sequences. Material: PBMCs or total blood leukocytes (not recorded which), obtained at diagnosis. All receptors come from an adult with chronic myeloid leukemia. Each CDR3 is given with its conserved first and last residue. Expanded clones are given a class, and other clones once, few, many or no size at all.

clone size	V gene	J gene	CDR3 length	CDR3 protein
NA	TRBV19	TRBJ1-1	14	CASSIGQGYPEAFF
NA	TRBV28	TRBJ1-2	15	CASSLPGAANYGYTF
NA	TRBV5-1	TRBJ2-1	15	CASSLGLAQLREQFF
NA	TRBV20-1	TRBJ1-2	16	CSARDFGWRGTYGYTF
NA	TRBV2	TRBJ2-1	13	CASSGQGVDEQFF
once	TRBV5-1	TRBJ1-2	15	CASSFGTETNYGYTF
NA	TRBV20-1	TRBJ1-5	13	CSAQSGFNQPQHF
NA	TRBV5-1	TRBJ2-2	13	CASSLLVTGELFF
NA	TRBV5-4	TRBJ2-1	15	CASSLDGFSYNEQFF
once	TRBV12-3/TRBV12-4	TRBJ1-1	13	CASSLEQATEAFF
once	TRBV12-3/TRBV12-4	TRBJ2-1	11	CASSPEGEQFF
NA	TRBV29-1	TRBJ2-2	12	CSVETGAGELFF
NA	TRBV19	TRBJ2-3	13	CASSTRSSDTQYF
NA	TRBV5-5	TRBJ2-4	15	CASSLMGQGANIQYF
NA	TRBV10-3	TRBJ2-5	15	CAISEGQIFQETQYF
NA	TRBV3-1	TRBJ2-7	14	CASSQTGATYEQYF
NA	TRBV2	TRBJ2-3	14	CASSPLAGTDTQYF
NA	TRBV10-3	TRBJ2-1	15	CAISGTSGMVNEQFF
once	TRBV19	TRBJ1-1	13	CASSSQANTEAFF
NA	TRBV2	TRBJ1-5	13	CAKVLDSNQPQHF
once	TRBV28	TRBJ2-1	14	CASSLPGSYNEQFF
NA	TRBV20-1	TRBJ1-1	16	CSARDPLGQGNPEAFF
NA	TRBV7-9	TRBJ1-1	14	CASSLDGGGIEAFF